This T cell receptor beta chain originates from a study of cytotoxic CD8 clonotypes in ibrutinib-treated CLL. About the study: With a range of 6 to 36, the median treatment time before response samples were taken was about twelve months. Study-wide results and caveats: Contraction or stability on treatment characterized the public clonotypes, which were uncommon.

Looked up from germline, CDR1 is SGHTA and CDR2 is FQGNSA. Trimming removed 3 bases from V and 6 bases from J, with 14 bases in between. The CDR3 sequence is 15 residues long. Genomic DNA in a quantity of about 2.1 micrograms was derived from cryopreserved PBMCs for TCR beta libraries. Only one count was recorded for this clone. Its antigen remains unidentified. Target depth was 1 in 200,000 to 1 in 1 million T cells, about 10x per clonotype. Libraries were prepared by immunoSEQ multiplex PCR; TCRdb keeps only in-frame clonotypes and omits some of them. The table shows roughly 63,000 clones, with around 52% occurring only once.

Sequencing was performed on PBMCs, taken after 12 months of ibrutinib treatment. The chain links TRBV7-2 to TRBJ2-2; D may be TRBD2 (6 bases). This TCR was sampled from a human donor with chronic lymphocytic leukemia. The CDR3 DNA sequence: TGTGCCAGCAGCTTTGGCGGGGTCAGCTCCGGGGAGCTGTTTTTT. It translates to CASSFGGVSSGELFF.